The present TCR beta chain was sequenced within a study of blood T cell repertoires in COVID-19. Overall study: Both acute and convalescent COVID-19 samples were obtained from the United States, Italy and Spain. PBMCs, B-cell-depleted T cells, or T cells provided the cDNA or gDNA that made up the material.

Under the authors' procedure: It was from reference gene primer amplification that nucleated cell counts were estimated. Repertoires were generated with immunoSEQ multiplex PCR, while TCRdb's copy carries only in-frame clones and drops some. V, J and clone size derive from that table, while D and trimming were established from the DNA sequence. The sample carries around 67,000 clones, roughly four fifths recorded once. Sequenced: peripheral blood. The sequence came from a man between 70 and 80 years old with acute or convalescent COVID-19.

As DNA, the CDR3 is TGTGCCAGCAGCTTAGCGCTAACGGGTCCTGGCTCTGGAAACACCATATATTTT. This gives the protein CASSLALTGPGSGNTIYF. V is TRBV7-2 and J is TRBJ1-3, with D unresolved. CDR3 size: 18 residues. Trimming left V 0 bases short and J 0 bases short, with 15 bases between. Germline V gives CDR1 SGHTA, CDR2 FQGNSA.